The 22 T cell receptor beta chains below come from one sample, sequenced in a study of T-cell reconstitution after alpha-beta-depleted transplantation in children. The TCRbeta library was prepared with unique molecular identifiers. A single record per CDR3 protein comes from TCRdb applying MiXCR to the PCR reads. Found here are about 500,000 distinct CDR3 sequences, approximately 32% of them singletons; the top ten hold 2% to 2.5%. The sequencing used PBMCs from the stem cell graft donor, collected from the stem cell graft. These receptors all come from a human donor who donated a stem cell graft to a child with aplastic anemia.

V usage is TRBV5-1 and J usage is TRBJ1-1, with TRBD1 matching over 7 bases. The CDR3 length is 16 residues. J lost 3 bases, V lost 1 base, and 9 bases had no gene match. Germline V gene lookup returns CDR1 SGHRS and CDR2 YFSETQ. CDR3 residues: CASSLRVAGGDTEAFF. CDR3 coding DNA: TGCGCCAGCAGCTTGAGGGTGGCAGGGGGAGACACTGAAGCTTTCTTT.

The V call is TRBV6-1, the J call TRBJ2-6, with D perhaps TRBD1 (6 bases). Germline V lookup: CDR1 MNHNS, CDR2 SASEGT. The V end lost 8 bases, the J end lost 4 bases, and 9 bases lay between the germline ends. The CDR3 has 13 amino acids. The chain's CDR3 is CASGTSGANVLTF. As DNA, the CDR3 is TGTGCCAGCGGGACATCCGGGGCCAACGTCCTGACTTTC.

This chain links TRBV12-5 with TRBJ1-1; D call uncertain. CDR3 length: 15 amino acids. V shed 4 bases and J shed 4 bases, with 16 bases lying between them. The germline CDR1 and CDR2 sequences are LGHNT and FRNRAP. The CDR3, as DNA: TGTGCTAGTGGTTCCCGTGGGCGTCCTCTCACTGAAGCTTTCTTT. This codes for CASGSRGRPLTEAFF. Variable domain in full (rest from reference TRBV12-5 and TRBJ1-1): DARVTQTPRHKVTEMGQEVTMRCQPILGHNTVFWYRQTMMQGLELLAYFRNRAPLDDSGMPKDRFSAEMPDATLATLKIQPSEPRDSAVYFCASGSRGRPLTEAFFGQGTRLTVV.

This clonotype was detected a few times. A much larger clone is a single base away; this may be a read error. This sequence joins TRBV12-3 or TRBV12-4 and TRBJ2-3, with D uncertain. Trimming shortened V by 7 bases and J by 2 bases, and 4 bases separated the two germline ends. This CDR3 comprises 11 residues. CDR3 nucleotide sequence: TGTGCCAGCACCCCCACAGATACGCAGTATTTT. It is translated as CASTPTDTQYF.

The V and J genes are TRBV5-1 and TRBJ1-1, with D possibly being TRBD1 (5 bases). Trimming took off 3 bases at V and 10 bases at J, with 10 bases between the two ends. The V gene's germline CDR1 is SGHRS and CDR2 YFSETQ. This CDR3 spans 11 amino acids. The CDR3, as DNA: TGCGCCAGCAGCTCGTTGCAGGGAGCTTTCTTT. Its translation: CASSSLQGAFF.

V usage is TRBV19 and J usage is TRBJ1-1, with D possibly matching TRBD1 (5 bases). The CDR3 is 13 amino acids. Trimming pared 5 bases from V and 5 bases from J, leaving 12 bases between. Germline V gives CDR1 LNHDA, CDR2 SQIVND (reference sequence). The CDR3 is CASSGTFVTEAFF. The CDR3 DNA follows: TGTGCCAGTAGTGGGACCTTCGTGACTGAAGCTTTCTTT.

The rearrangement links TRBV6-2 or TRBV6-3 to TRBJ2-1, with 14 bases aligning to TRBD2. V shed 4 bases and J 8 bases; nucleotides not matched to a gene: 7. This CDR3 is built from 16 residues. The germline V gene encodes CDR1 MNHEY and CDR2 SVGEGT. The chain's CDR3 is CASSSGTSGRKDEQFF. The CDR3 DNA sequence: TGTGCCAGCAGTTCCGGGACTAGCGGGAGAAAGGATGAGCAGTTCTTC.

There are a few counts of this clonotype. The chain is built from TRBV9 and TRBJ1-1; D ambiguous. CDR3 length: 17 residues. Looked up from germline, CDR1 is SGDLS and CDR2 is YYNGEE. With 0 bases removed from V and 1 base from J, the gap between germline ends came to 16 bases. Here the CDR3 reads CASSVENLGGPNTEAFF. Here the CDR3 DNA reads TGTGCCAGCAGCGTAGAAAATCTGGGCGGACCGAACACTGAAGCTTTCTTT.

This clonotype appeared a few times. The gene calls are TRBV12-3 or TRBV12-4 and TRBJ1-2; tentatively, D is TRBD1 (5 bases). This CDR3 is 14 amino acids long. V was cut by 6 bases and J by 2 bases, with 13 bases left in between. The CDR3 region is CASRRVGGNYGYTF. CDR3 DNA sequence: TGTGCCAGCAGGCGGGTCGGGGGAAACTATGGCTACACCTTC.

The V call is TRBV12-3 or TRBV12-4, the J call TRBJ1-4, with D hard to call. The CDR3 loop spans 13 amino acids. V was shortened by 1 base and J by 7 bases, with 7 bases between the two germline ends. DNA of the CDR3: TGTGCCAGCAGTTTAGGGGTGGCTGAAAAACTGTTTTTT. It encodes CASSLGVAEKLFF.

This clonotype was counted only a few times. The chain joins TRBV30 to TRBJ2-5; D is unclear. This CDR3 spans 14 amino acids. With 3 bases removed from V and 3 bases from J, the gap between germline ends came to 14 bases. Germline V gene sequence: CDR1 GTSNPN, CDR2 SVGIG (reference sequence). This CDR3 reads CAWRGKGGEETQYF. CDR3 coding DNA: TGTGCCTGGAGGGGAAAGGGCGGAGAAGAGACCCAGTACTTC.

V is TRBV12-3 or TRBV12-4 and J is TRBJ2-4; weak D call: TRBD2 (5 bases). CDR3 size: 16 residues. V was shortened by 3 bases and J by 3 bases, with 15 bases between the two germline ends. The chain's CDR3 is CASSFGLLNVKNIQYF. The CDR3, as DNA: TGTGCCAGCAGTTTTGGACTTTTAAATGTCAAAAACATTCAGTACTTC.

The chain carries TRBV6-2 or TRBV6-3 and TRBJ1-1; TRBD1 matches 10 bases. V shed 5 bases, J shed 3 bases, and the junction held 15 bases outside the gene matches. There are 18 residues in the CDR3. Germline CDR1 reads MNHEY; CDR2 reads SVGEGT. The CDR3 here is CASSLRPGQGPLDTEAFF. DNA for the CDR3: TGTGCCAGCAGTCTCCGCCCGGGACAGGGGCCCTTGGACACTGAAGCTTTCTTT.

V is TRBV11-3 and J is TRBJ1-3; D is unclear. CDR3 size: 13 residues. V was shortened by 3 bases and J by 5 bases, with 8 bases between the two germline ends. The V gene's germline CDR1 is SGHNT and CDR2 YENEEA. DNA of the CDR3: TGTGCCAGCAGCTTTGGGAACCGAAACACCATATATTTT. It specifies CASSFGNRNTIYF.

The DNA for the CDR3 is TGCGCCAGCAGCTTGTTAGGACAGCAAACCTACGAGCAGTACTTC. The encoded protein is CASSLLGQQTYEQYF. V is TRBV5-1 and J is TRBJ2-7; D possibly corresponds to TRBD1 (6 bases). Trimming took off 1 base at V and 2 bases at J, with 13 bases between the two ends. CDR3 size: 15 residues. Germline CDR1 and CDR2: SGHRS and YFSETQ.

This clonotype was seen many times. This rearrangement joins TRBV20-1 to TRBJ1-2; 7 nucleotides match TRBD1. Germline trimming cut 1 base from V and 6 bases from J; bases unmatched to any gene: 11. The CDR3 runs to 15 residues. Germline CDR1 and CDR2: DFQATT and SNEGSKA (reference sequence). The CDR3 DNA is TGCAGTGCTAGAGCCGAACAGGGGAGGATCCATGGCTACACCTTC. Its protein is CSARAEQGRIHGYTF.

V is TRBV20-1 and J is TRBJ1-4, with a possible D match to TRBD1 (6 bases). Trimming left V 0 bases short and J 8 bases short, with 16 bases between. Germline V gives CDR1 DFQATT, CDR2 SNEGSKA (reference sequence). The length of the CDR3 is 15 residues. CDR3 in amino acids: CSARDLGGLGEKLFF. CDR3 nucleotides: TGCAGTGCTAGAGATCTTGGGGGGCTAGGAGAAAAACTGTTTTTT.

The sample holds a few counts of this clonotype. V and J are TRBV12-5 and TRBJ2-7, with D possibly matching TRBD1 (6 bases). CDR3 length: 16 amino acids. Per germline, CDR1 LGHNT and CDR2 FRNRAP. The ends were cut back, 5 bases at V and 7 bases at J, with 24 bases in the middle. This CDR3 is CASGPLGQGKRREQYV. In DNA, the CDR3 is TGTGCTAGTGGTCCCCTGGGGCAGGGGAAGAGGCGAGAGCAGTACGTC.

This sequence joins TRBV11-2 and TRBJ1-2; D gene unclear. This CDR3 is built from 11 residues. V was pared by 1 base and J by 8 bases, with 5 bases between. CDR1 and CDR2 (germline): SGHAT, FQNNGV. CDR3 nucleotides: TGTGCCAGCAGCTTAGGTTGGGGCTACACCTTC. Translation: CASSLGWGYTF. Filled out from reference TRBV11-2 and TRBJ1-2, the complete variable domain reads EAGVAQSPRYKIIEKRQSVAFWCNPISGHATLYWYQQILGQGPKLLIQFQNNGVVDDSQLPKDRFSAERLKGVDSTLKIQPAKLEDSAVYLCASSLGWGYTFGSGTRLTVV.

This chain joins TRBV12-3 or TRBV12-4 and TRBJ1-2; no definite D call. CDR3 length: 12 residues. Deletions cut 5 bases from V and 4 bases from J, with 8 bases between. The CDR3 DNA reads TGTGCCAGCAGTGGGCCTTTCTATGGCTACACCTTC. It translates to CASSGPFYGYTF.

This sequence joins TRBV7-2 and TRBJ1-2, with a weak D call TRBD1 (5 bases). The CDR3 runs to 14 residues. Germline CDR1 is SGHTA and CDR2 is FQGNSA. V was shortened by 5 bases and J by 8 bases, with 18 bases between the two germline ends. The CDR3 DNA is TGTGCCAGCAGCCCGGGAACCCCAGGGCACGGCTACACCTTC. Its translation: CASSPGTPGHGYTF. Full variable domain (remainder filled in from reference TRBV7-2 and TRBJ1-2): GAGVSQSPSNKVTEKGKDVELRCDPISGHTALYWYRQSLGQGLEFLIYFQGNSAPDKSGLPSDRFSAERTGGSVSTLTIQRTQQEDSAVYLCASSPGTPGHGYTFGSGTRLTVV.

The chain has TRBV6-5 and TRBJ2-5, with 9 bases aligning to TRBD1. CDR1 is MNHEY and CDR2 is SVGAGI in the germline V gene. After removal of 1 base from V and 4 bases from J, the junction contained 7 bases not matched to a gene. The CDR3 runs to 16 residues. The CDR3 spells CASSYFGTGILETQYF. For the CDR3, the DNA is TGTGCCAGCAGTTACTTTGGGACAGGGATTTTAGAGACCCAGTACTTC.